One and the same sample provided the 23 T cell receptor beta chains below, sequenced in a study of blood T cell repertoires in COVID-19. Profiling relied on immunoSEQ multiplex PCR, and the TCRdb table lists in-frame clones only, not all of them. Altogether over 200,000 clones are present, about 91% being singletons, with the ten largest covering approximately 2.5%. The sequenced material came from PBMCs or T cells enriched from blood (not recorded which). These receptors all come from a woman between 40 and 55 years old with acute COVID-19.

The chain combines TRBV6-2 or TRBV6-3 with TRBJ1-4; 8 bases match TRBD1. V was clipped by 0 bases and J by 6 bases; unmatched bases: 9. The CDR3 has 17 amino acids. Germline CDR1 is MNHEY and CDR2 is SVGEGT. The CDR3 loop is CASSYSDRAIEDEKLFF. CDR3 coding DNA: TGTGCCAGCAGTTACTCGGACAGGGCAATTGAAGATGAAAAACTGTTTTTT.

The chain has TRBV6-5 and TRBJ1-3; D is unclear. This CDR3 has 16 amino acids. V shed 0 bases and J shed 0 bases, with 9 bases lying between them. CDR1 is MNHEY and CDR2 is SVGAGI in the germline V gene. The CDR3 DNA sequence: TGTGCCAGCAGTTACTCGAGATCTAACTCTGGAAACACCATATATTTT. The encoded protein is CASSYSRSNSGNTIYF.

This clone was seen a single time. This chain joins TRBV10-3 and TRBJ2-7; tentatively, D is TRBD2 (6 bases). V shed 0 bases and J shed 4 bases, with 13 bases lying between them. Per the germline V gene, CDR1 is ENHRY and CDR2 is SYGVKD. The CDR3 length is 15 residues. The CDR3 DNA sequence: TGTGCCATCAGTGAGTCGAATCAAGGGAGGTACGAGCAGTACTTC. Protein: CAISESNQGRYEQYF.

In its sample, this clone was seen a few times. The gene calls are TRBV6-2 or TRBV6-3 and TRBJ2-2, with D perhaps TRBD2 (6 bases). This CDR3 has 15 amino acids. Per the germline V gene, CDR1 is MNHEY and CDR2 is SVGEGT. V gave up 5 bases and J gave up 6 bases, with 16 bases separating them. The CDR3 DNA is TGTGCCAGCAGTAGGGTTGGCGGGGTATCCGGGGAGCTGTTTTTT. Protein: CASSRVGGVSGELFF.

Here the CDR3 reads CASSEDSGRETQYF. The CDR3 coding sequence is TGTGCCAGCAGCGAAGATAGCGGGAGGGAGACCCAGTACTTC. V and J are TRBV7-2 and TRBJ2-5; TRBD2 agrees at 10 bases. The CDR3 covers 14 residues. CDR1 and CDR2 from the germline V gene are SGHTA and FQGNSA. Losses at the gene ends were 5 bases for V and 5 bases for J; bases not matched to a gene: 5. Together with reference TRBV7-2 and TRBJ2-5, the CDR3 gives the full variable domain: GAGVSQSPSNKVTEKGKDVELRCDPISGHTALYWYRQSLGQGLEFLIYFQGNSAPDKSGLPSDRFSAERTGGSVSTLTIQRTQQEDSAVYLCASSEDSGRETQYFGPGTRLLVL.

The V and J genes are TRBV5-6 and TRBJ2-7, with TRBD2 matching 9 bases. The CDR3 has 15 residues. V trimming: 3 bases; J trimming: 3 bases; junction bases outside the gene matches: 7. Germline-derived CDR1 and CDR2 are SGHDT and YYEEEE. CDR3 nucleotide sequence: TGTGCCAGCAGCTCGACTAGCGGAGACCTCTACGAGCAGTACTTC. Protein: CASSSTSGDLYEQYF.

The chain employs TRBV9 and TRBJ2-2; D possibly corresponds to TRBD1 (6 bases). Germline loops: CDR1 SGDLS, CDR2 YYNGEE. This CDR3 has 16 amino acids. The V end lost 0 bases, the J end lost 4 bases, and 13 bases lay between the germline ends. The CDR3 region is CASSVGAQGSTGELFF. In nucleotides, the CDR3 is TGTGCCAGCAGCGTAGGAGCGCAGGGGAGCACCGGGGAGCTGTTTTTT.

This chain's CDR3 is CASSLRGTGSPGNTIYF. CDR3 nucleotides: TGTGCCAGCAGCTTGAGGGGGACAGGTAGCCCTGGAAACACCATATATTTT. The chain links TRBV5-6 to TRBJ1-3, with TRBD1 matching 8 bases. Germline lookup yields CDR1 SGHDT and CDR2 YYEEEE. The CDR3 spans 17 residues. The V and J ends lost 1 base and 2 bases, in that order; junction bases with no gene match: 8.

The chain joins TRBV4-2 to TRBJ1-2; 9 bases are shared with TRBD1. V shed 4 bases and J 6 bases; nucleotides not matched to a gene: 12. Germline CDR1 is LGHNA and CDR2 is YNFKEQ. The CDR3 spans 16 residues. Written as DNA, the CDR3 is TGTGCCAGCAGCCGGGCGGAGACAGGGGGGCATCATGGCTACACCTTC. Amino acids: CASSRAETGGHHGYTF.

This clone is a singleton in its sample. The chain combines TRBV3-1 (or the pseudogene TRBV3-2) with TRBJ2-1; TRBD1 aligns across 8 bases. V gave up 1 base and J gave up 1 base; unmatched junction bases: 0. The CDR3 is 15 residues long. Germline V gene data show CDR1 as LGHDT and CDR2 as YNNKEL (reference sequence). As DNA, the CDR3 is TGTGCCAGCAGCCAAGGGACAGGGTCCTACAATGAGCAGTTCTTC. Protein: CASSQGTGSYNEQFF.

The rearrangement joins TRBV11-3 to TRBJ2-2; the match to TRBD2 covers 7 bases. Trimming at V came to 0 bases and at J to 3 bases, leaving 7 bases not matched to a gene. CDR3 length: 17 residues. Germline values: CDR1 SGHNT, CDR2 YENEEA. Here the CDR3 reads CASSLEGREADTGELFF. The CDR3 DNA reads TGTGCCAGCAGCTTAGAGGGACGGGAGGCGGACACCGGGGAGCTGTTTTTT.

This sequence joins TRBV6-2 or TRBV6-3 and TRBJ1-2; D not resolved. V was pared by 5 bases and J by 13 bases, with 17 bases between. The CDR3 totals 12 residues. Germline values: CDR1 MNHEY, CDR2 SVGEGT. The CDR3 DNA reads TGTGCCAGCAGTCACCAGACGGCGGCCGTCACCTTC. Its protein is CASSHQTAAVTF.

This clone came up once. The CDR3 region is CASSPLPGGAAETQYF. The CDR3, as DNA: TGTGCCAGCAGTCCGCTCCCTGGCGGGGCGGCAGAGACCCAGTACTTC. The gene calls are TRBV27 and TRBJ2-5, with D perhaps TRBD2 (6 bases). Germline CDR1 and CDR2: MNHEY and SMNVEV (reference sequence). CDR3 size: 16 residues. V lost 5 bases and J 4 bases, leaving 20 bases between the germline ends.

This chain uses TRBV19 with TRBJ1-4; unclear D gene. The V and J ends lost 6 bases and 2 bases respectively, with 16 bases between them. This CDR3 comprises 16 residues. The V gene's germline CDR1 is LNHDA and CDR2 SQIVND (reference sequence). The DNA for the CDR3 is TGTGCCAGTAGCCGTCAGCCCGGACTGACTAATGAAAAACTGTTTTTT. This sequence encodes CASSRQPGLTNEKLFF.

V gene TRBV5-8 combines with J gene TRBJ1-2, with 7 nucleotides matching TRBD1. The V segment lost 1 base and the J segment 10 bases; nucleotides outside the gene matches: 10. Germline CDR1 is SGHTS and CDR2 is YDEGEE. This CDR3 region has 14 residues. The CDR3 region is CASSLIKQGIVYTF. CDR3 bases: TGTGCCAGCAGCTTGATTAAACAGGGGATTGTCTACACCTTC.

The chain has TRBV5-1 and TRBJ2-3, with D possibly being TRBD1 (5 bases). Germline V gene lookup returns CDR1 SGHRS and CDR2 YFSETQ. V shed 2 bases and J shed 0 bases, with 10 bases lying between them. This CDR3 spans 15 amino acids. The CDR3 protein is CASSFGGASTDTQYF. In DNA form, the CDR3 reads TGCGCCAGCAGCTTCGGTGGGGCTAGCACAGATACGCAGTATTTT.

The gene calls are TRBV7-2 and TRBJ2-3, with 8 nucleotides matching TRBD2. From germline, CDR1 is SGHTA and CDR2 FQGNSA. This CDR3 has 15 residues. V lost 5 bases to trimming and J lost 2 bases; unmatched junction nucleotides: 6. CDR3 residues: CASSLGTRATDTQYF. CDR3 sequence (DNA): TGTGCCAGCAGCCTCGGGACTAGGGCCACAGATACGCAGTATTTT. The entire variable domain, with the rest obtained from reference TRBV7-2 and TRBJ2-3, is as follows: GAGVSQSPSNKVTEKGKDVELRCDPISGHTALYWYRQSLGQGLEFLIYFQGNSAPDKSGLPSDRFSAERTGGSVSTLTIQRTQQEDSAVYLCASSLGTRATDTQYFGPGTRLTVL.

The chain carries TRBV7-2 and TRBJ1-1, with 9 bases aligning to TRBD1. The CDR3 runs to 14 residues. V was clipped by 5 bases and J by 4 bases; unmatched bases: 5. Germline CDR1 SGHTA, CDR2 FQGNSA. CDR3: CASSRDRAGTEAFF. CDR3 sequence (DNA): TGTGCCAGCAGCCGGGACAGGGCAGGCACTGAAGCTTTCTTT.

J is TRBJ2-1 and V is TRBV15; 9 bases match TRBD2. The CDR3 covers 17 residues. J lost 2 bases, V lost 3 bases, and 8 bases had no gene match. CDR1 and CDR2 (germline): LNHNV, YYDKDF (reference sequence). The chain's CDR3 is CATSSAGGPFTYNEQFF. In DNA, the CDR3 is TGTGCCACCAGCAGTGCGGGAGGGCCCTTTACCTACAATGAGCAGTTCTTC.

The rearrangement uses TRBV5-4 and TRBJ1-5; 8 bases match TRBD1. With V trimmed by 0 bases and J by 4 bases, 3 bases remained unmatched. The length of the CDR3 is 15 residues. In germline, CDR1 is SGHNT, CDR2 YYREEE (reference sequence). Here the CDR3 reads CASSLAGTGNQPQHF. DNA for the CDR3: TGTGCCAGCAGCTTGGCCGGGACAGGTAATCAGCCCCAGCATTTT.

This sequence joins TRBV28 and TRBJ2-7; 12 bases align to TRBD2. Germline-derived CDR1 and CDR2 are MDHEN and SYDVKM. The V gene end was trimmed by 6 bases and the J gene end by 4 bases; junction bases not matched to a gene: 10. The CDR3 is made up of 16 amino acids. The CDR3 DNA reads TGTGCCAGCAGCGAGGGGACTAGCGGGCGGATATACGAGCAGTACGTC. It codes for CASSEGTSGRIYEQYV.

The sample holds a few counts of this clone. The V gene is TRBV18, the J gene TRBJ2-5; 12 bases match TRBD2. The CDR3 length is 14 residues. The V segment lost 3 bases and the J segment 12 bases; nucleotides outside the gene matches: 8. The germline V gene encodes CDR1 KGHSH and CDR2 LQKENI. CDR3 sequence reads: CASSPGLAGTLEYF. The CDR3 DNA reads TGTGCCAGCTCACCCGGACTAGCGGGGACGTTGGAGTACTTC.

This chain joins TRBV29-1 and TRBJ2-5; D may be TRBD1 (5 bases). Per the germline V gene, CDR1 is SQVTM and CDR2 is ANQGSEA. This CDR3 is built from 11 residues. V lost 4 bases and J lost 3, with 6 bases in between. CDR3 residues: CSVVTEETQYF. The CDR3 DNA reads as TGCAGCGTTGTGACAGAAGAGACCCAGTACTTC.